Listed here is a single T cell receptor beta chain. Antigen specificity is unknown. This record comes from a study of cytomegalovirus exposure and HLA in healthy donors. Study-wide results and caveats: The only immune exposure information that was available was CMV serostatus. Sequencing depth across donors, presence/absence analyses assumed, was roughly uniform.

A multiplex PCR was run with 60 Vbeta primers and 13 Jbeta primers. Measured with immunoSEQ multiplex PCR; TCRdb has only the in-frame clones, and not every one. Its table lists 150,000 or so clones. The CDR3 loop spans 14 amino acids. Germline CDR1 reads SGHAT; CDR2 reads FQNNGV. Trimming left V 2 bases short and J 2 bases short, with 7 bases between. Donors counted as nominally healthy when sampled, yet unrecorded immune exposures were likely. This TCR derives from a man aged 18 to 29 in good health and CMV-seronegative. This chain joins TRBV11-2 and TRBJ1-3; D gene unclear. The sequencing input was PBMCs. The chain's CDR3 is CASSLPGAGNTIYF. The CDR3 bases are TGTGCCAGCAGCTTACCAGGTGCTGGAAACACCATATATTTT.